This T cell receptor beta chain was recorded in a study of T cells in localized non-small cell lung cancer. Study-level results: Sequencing was restricted to one tumor region; therefore, heterogeneity remains possible. Of the tissues analyzed, uninvolved adjacent lung showed maximal T cell clonality, greater than tumor. Prolonged overall survival went with higher T cell density in the blood. Median roughly 57 top-100 tumor clones were shared with paired adjacent lung.

Concerning this clone: Its antigen is unknown.

There are 17 residues in the CDR3. Looked up from germline, CDR1 is MNHNS and CDR2 is SASEGT. V dropped 2 bases and J dropped 2; count of bases not matched to a gene: 9. TCRdb's table, derived via immunoSEQ multiplex PCR, lists solely in-frame clones and lacks some. This table has around 41,000 clones, around 87% appearing once. Sequencing was performed on peripheral blood, taken before any cancer treatment. This TCR was sampled from a woman between 18 and 50 years old with stage III lung adenocarcinoma. This chain joins TRBV6-1 and TRBJ1-5; TRBD1 matches 7 bases. CDR3 in DNA: TGTGCCAGCAGTGAAAGGACGAAGGGGGCAGGCAATCAGCCCCAGCATTTT. Translating it yields CASSERTKGAGNQPQHF.